This TCR beta chain was sequenced in a study of T cell responses to AZD1222 COVID-19 vaccine. Study-wide results and caveats: The number of AZD1222 recipients seropositive at baseline was only five to seven.

A word on this clone: Its antigen is not known.

Using immunoSEQ multiplex PCR, the repertoire was profiled, and TCRdb retains in-frame clones only, with some absent. This table has about 96,000 clones, roughly nine tenths appearing once. Germline trimming cut 11 bases from V and 5 bases from J; bases unmatched to any gene: 9. Germline-derived CDR1 and CDR2 are SGHAT and FQNNGV. This CDR3 has 12 residues. The chain links TRBV11-2 to TRBJ2-7, with 7 bases that match TRBD1. This receptor was taken from an adult in good health. Sequences were derived from peripheral blood, sampled on day 0 of AZD1222 vaccination. CDR3 sequence reads: CAARQGSHEQYF. The CDR3 coding sequence is TGTGCCGCGCGACAGGGTAGCCACGAGCAGTACTTC.